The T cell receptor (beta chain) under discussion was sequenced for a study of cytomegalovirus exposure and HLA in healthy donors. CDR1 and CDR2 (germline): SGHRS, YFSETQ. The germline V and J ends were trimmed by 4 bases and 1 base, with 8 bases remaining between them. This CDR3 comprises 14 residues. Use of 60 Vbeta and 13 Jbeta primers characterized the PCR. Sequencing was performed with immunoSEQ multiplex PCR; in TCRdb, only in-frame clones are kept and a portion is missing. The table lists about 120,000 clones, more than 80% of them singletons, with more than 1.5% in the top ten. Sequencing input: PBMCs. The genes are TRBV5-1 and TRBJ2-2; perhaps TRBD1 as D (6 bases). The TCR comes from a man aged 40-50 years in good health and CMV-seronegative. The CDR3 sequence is CASSRDKNTGELFF. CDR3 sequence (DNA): TGCGCCAGCAGCCGGGACAAGAACACCGGGGAGCTGTTTTTT.